These T cell receptor beta chains were read from a single sample in a study of blood T cell repertoires in COVID-19. The assay was immunoSEQ multiplex PCR, and TCRdb's table has in-frame clones only and misses some. Here the sample spans hundreds of thousands of clones, around 90% being singletons. Sequencing was done on a sample of peripheral blood. Receptors were obtained from a man between 35 and 55 years old with acute or convalescent COVID-19. The CDR3 runs from the conserved cysteine through the conserved F or W. Each record gives: D gene, V gene, clone size, J gene, CDR3 DNA, CDR3 protein. A D gene is named only where the DNA matches it firmly. Size is stated for part of the rows, as once, few or many counts, or as a class when the clone is expanded.

D: TRBD2; V: TRBV24-1; size: NA; J: TRBJ2-2; DNA: TGTGCCACCAGTGTGCGGGGGGCGGCCGGGGAGCTGTTTTTT; CDR3: CATSVRGAAGELFF
D: TRBD1; V: TRBV6-9; size: NA; J: TRBJ1-6; DNA: TGTGCCAGCTGGGACAGGGTGAGCTCCTATAATTCACCCCTCCACTTT; CDR3: CASWDRVSSYNSPLHF
D: NA; V: TRBV5-4; size: few; J: TRBJ1-2; DNA: TGTGCCAGCAGCTTGGTCGGGGGATTTAACTATGGCTACACCTTC; CDR3: CASSLVGGFNYGYTF
D: NA; V: TRBV3-1/TRBV3-2; size: NA; J: TRBJ1-4; DNA: TGTGCCAGCAGCCCCGGAGTCGACCTAAAACTGTTTTTT; CDR3: CASSPGVDLKLFF
D: TRBD2; V: TRBV27; size: NA; J: TRBJ2-3; DNA: TGTGCCAGCAGCCCCACTAGCGGGGGGGAATACACAGATACGCAGTATTTT; CDR3: CASSPTSGGEYTDTQYF
D: TRBD1; V: TRBV6-5; size: NA; J: TRBJ1-2; DNA: TGTGCCAGCACAAGGACAGGGGGCAACTATGGCTACACCTTC; CDR3: CASTRTGGNYGYTF
D: NA; V: TRBV27; size: once; J: TRBJ1-1; DNA: TGTGCCAGCAGTTTATCGAGGGCTAACACTGAAGCTTTCTTT; CDR3: CASSLSRANTEAFF
D: TRBD2; V: TRBV2; size: NA; J: TRBJ2-3; DNA: TGTGCCAGCAGTCGTGTAGCGGGAGGTCCACAAAGCGCAGATACGCAGTATTTT; CDR3: CASSRVAGGPQSADTQYF
D: NA; V: TRBV7-6; size: NA; J: TRBJ1-1; DNA: TGTGCCAGCAGCTTAGGGCCATCTGAAGCTTTCTTT; CDR3: CASSLGPSEAFF
D: TRBD1; V: TRBV11-2; size: NA; J: TRBJ1-5; DNA: TGTGCCAGCAGCGGCACAGGGGGACCGCGGGCCCAGCATTTT; CDR3: CASSGTGGPRAQHF
D: NA; V: TRBV11-1; size: NA; J: TRBJ2-7; DNA: TGTGCCAGTAGCGGACAGGACACGCATTACGAGCAGTACTTC; CDR3: CASSGQDTHYEQYF
D: TRBD2; V: TRBV7-8; size: NA; J: TRBJ2-5; DNA: TGTGCCAGCAGCCCCACCCCCCCACTAGCGTCAAGGGCTAAAGAGACCCAGTACTTC; CDR3: CASSPTPPLASRAKETQYF
D: NA; V: TRBV6-1; size: NA; J: TRBJ2-2; DNA: TGTGCCAGCAGCGAATTGCCCGGACAAGACACCGGGGAGCTGTTTTTT; CDR3: CASSELPGQDTGELFF
D: TRBD2; V: TRBV5-1; size: NA; J: TRBJ2-3; DNA: TGCGCCAGCAGCTTGGAAGGGACTAGCGACAATACGCAGTATTTT; CDR3: CASSLEGTSDNTQYF
D: NA; V: TRBV6-5; size: NA; J: TRBJ1-4; DNA: TGTGCCAGCAGTTCGACTCAGGGGATGTATGAAAAACTGTTTTTT; CDR3: CASSSTQGMYEKLFF
D: NA; V: TRBV3-1/TRBV3-2; size: NA; J: TRBJ2-3; DNA: TGTGCCAGCAGCCAAGAGGTAGCCCACACCACAGATACGCAGTATTTT; CDR3: CASSQEVAHTTDTQYF
D: TRBD1; V: TRBV19; size: NA; J: TRBJ1-1; DNA: TGTGCCAGTAGTAGGGACGAGGGACAGCCAAACACTGAAGCTTTCTTT; CDR3: CASSRDEGQPNTEAFF
D: TRBD1; V: TRBV19; size: NA; J: TRBJ1-4; DNA: TGTGCCAGTAGAGGACAGGACGTATCTAATGAAAAACTGTTTTTT; CDR3: CASRGQDVSNEKLFF
D: NA; V: TRBV19; size: NA; J: TRBJ2-7; DNA: TGTGCCAGTAGTATAGGCGGGGCCAGTTCCTACGAGCAGTACTTC; CDR3: CASSIGGASSYEQYF
D: NA; V: TRBV5-6; size: NA; J: TRBJ2-3; DNA: TGTGCCAGCAGCCCGAGCCTCCTGACAGATACGCAGTATTTT; CDR3: CASSPSLLTDTQYF
D: NA; V: TRBV7-3; size: few; J: TRBJ2-3; DNA: TGTGCCAGCAGCTTATTGGGGGCCGGGGATACGCAGTATTTT; CDR3: CASSLLGAGDTQYF
D: TRBD1; V: TRBV5-1; size: once; J: TRBJ2-5; DNA: TGCGCCAGCAGCGCTGGGACAGGGGGCCGGGAGACCCAGTACTTC; CDR3: CASSAGTGGRETQYF
D: NA; V: TRBV23-1; size: NA; J: TRBJ2-2; DNA: TGCGCCAGGCAGTTTGGGGGCGTCAGCGGGGAGCTGTTTTTT; CDR3: CARQFGGVSGELFF
D: NA; V: TRBV5-1; size: NA; J: TRBJ1-6; DNA: TGCGCCAGCAGCTTGGCATTCCAGGGGCTGGGGTCACCCCTCCACTTT; CDR3: CASSLAFQGLGSPLHF
D: NA; V: TRBV28; size: once; J: TRBJ2-7; DNA: TGTGCCAGCAGCCCTGATGGGGGGGCTCTCTACGAGCAGTACTTC; CDR3: CASSPDGGALYEQYF
D: TRBD1; V: TRBV19; size: NA; J: TRBJ2-2; DNA: TGTGCCAGTAGTATCCGGCAGGGGGTCCCGGGGGAGCTGTTTTTT; CDR3: CASSIRQGVPGELFF
D: TRBD1; V: TRBV7-9; size: NA; J: TRBJ1-3; DNA: TGTGCCAGCGGCGGGACAGGGGGAGTTCGCTCTGGAAACACCATATATTTT; CDR3: CASGGTGGVRSGNTIYF
D: TRBD1; V: TRBV14; size: NA; J: TRBJ1-5; DNA: TGTGCCAGCAGCCAAGACTTACGGCCGGGACAGGGTTTCGATAGCAATCAGCCCCAGCATTTT; CDR3: CASSQDLRPGQGFDSNQPQHF
D: TRBD2; V: TRBV19; size: NA; J: TRBJ2-7; DNA: TGTGCCAGTAGTTGGGCGGGAGAGTACGAGCAGTACTTC; CDR3: CASSWAGEYEQYF
D: NA; V: TRBV24-1; size: few; J: TRBJ1-1; DNA: TGTGCCACCAGTGCCCCTGAGACAGATGAAGCTTTCTTT; CDR3: CATSAPETDEAFF
D: NA; V: TRBV11-1; size: NA; J: TRBJ1-1; DNA: TGTGCCAGCAGCTTAGGACAGCCGAACACTGAAGCTTTCTTT; CDR3: CASSLGQPNTEAFF
D: NA; V: TRBV18; size: NA; J: TRBJ2-1; DNA: TGTGCCAGCTCACCCCAAGCCCAGGGGAACGGAGGTGAGCAGTTCTTC; CDR3: CASSPQAQGNGGEQFF
D: NA; V: TRBV11-1; size: NA; J: TRBJ2-7; DNA: TGTGCCAGCAGCTTATCAGCCAGGGGGCAGTACTTC; CDR3: CASSLSARGQYF
D: TRBD1; V: TRBV27; size: NA; J: TRBJ2-1; DNA: TGTGCCAGCAGTTTATCGACAGGGGGAATCGATGAGCAGTTCTTC; CDR3: CASSLSTGGIDEQFF
D: TRBD1; V: TRBV28; size: NA; J: TRBJ2-4; DNA: TGTGCCAGCAGTTTCCCGCTGGGACAGAGATTAGCCAAAAACATTCAGTACTTC; CDR3: CASSFPLGQRLAKNIQYF
D: TRBD2; V: TRBV28; size: few; J: TRBJ2-1; DNA: TGTGCCAGCAGAGGGACTAGCGGGCGCTCCTACAATGAGCAGTTCTTC; CDR3: CASRGTSGRSYNEQFF
D: NA; V: TRBV28; size: NA; J: TRBJ1-6; DNA: TGTGCCAGCAGTTTCGGGGCAGGGGCTGGGAATTCACCCCTCCACTTT; CDR3: CASSFGAGAGNSPLHF
D: NA; V: TRBV10-2; size: NA; J: TRBJ1-1; DNA: TGCGCCAGCAGGTACCCAGGGAACACTGAAGCTTTCTTT; CDR3: CASRYPGNTEAFF
D: TRBD2; V: TRBV6-2/TRBV6-3; size: NA; J: TRBJ2-1; DNA: TGTGCCAGCAGCCGACTAGCGCCTGAGCAGTTCTTC; CDR3: CASSRLAPEQFF
D: NA; V: TRBV5-1; size: NA; J: TRBJ2-7; DNA: TGCGCCAGCAGCTTGCAGGGGCTGTCCTACGAGCAGTACTTC; CDR3: CASSLQGLSYEQYF
D: TRBD1; V: TRBV27; size: NA; J: TRBJ1-5; DNA: TGTGCCAGCAGTCCAAACTTTCGACAGGGTAGATGGCAGCCCCAGCATTTT; CDR3: CASSPNFRQGRWQPQHF
D: TRBD1; V: TRBV5-1; size: once; J: TRBJ2-2; DNA: TGCGCCAGCAGCGCATACGCCGGGACAGGGGGTCCCGGGGAGCTGTTTTTT; CDR3: CASSAYAGTGGPGELFF
D: NA; V: TRBV7-2; size: once; J: TRBJ1-6; DNA: TGTGCCAGCAGCCCCGGCGGGGGGCATAGGAGTTCACCCCTCCACTTT; CDR3: CASSPGGGHRSSPLHF
D: NA; V: TRBV6-5; size: NA; J: TRBJ2-1; DNA: TGTGCCAGCGACTGGCGGGGCCTTGAGCAGTTCTTC; CDR3: CASDWRGLEQFF